Listed below are T cell receptor beta chains from one sample, sequenced in a study of identical twins. TCRdb used MiXCR to reprocess the 5' RACE reads, holding one entry per CDR3 protein. The sample shows roughly 720,000 distinct CDR3 sequences, 18% of them seen only once. These data also formed part of another study, on T cells expressing NK-cell markers.

The sequencing sample was made of PBMCs. All receptors come from a woman younger than 30 in good health. CDR3s include the opening cysteine and the closing phenylalanine or tryptophan. Each record gives: V gene, D gene, J gene, clone size, CDR3 DNA, CDR3 protein. The D gene is left open where the match is weak. Clone size, where shown, is once, few, many, or a class for clones that have expanded.

v_gene: TRBV20-1; d_gene: TRBD2; j_gene: TRBJ2-3; abundance: few; CDR3nt: TGCAGTGCTAGAGGGGGGGGTTTCCCAGATACGCAGTATTTT; CDR3aa: CSARGGGFPDTQYF
v_gene: TRBV12-3/TRBV12-4; d_gene: TRBD2; j_gene: TRBJ2-1; abundance: few; CDR3nt: TGTGCCAGCACCGTGGGGGGGACCGTACAGTTCTTC; CDR3aa: CASTVGGTVQFF
v_gene: TRBV25-1; d_gene: .; j_gene: TRBJ2-7; abundance: .; CDR3nt: TGTGCCAGCTCCGGACAGATTGGGGCCTACGAGCAGTACTTC; CDR3aa: CASSGQIGAYEQYF
v_gene: TRBV10-3; d_gene: TRBD2; j_gene: TRBJ2-3; abundance: few; CDR3nt: TGTGCCATCAGTGAAGGCAAGCGGGGGGGCACAGATACGCAGTATTTT; CDR3aa: CAISEGKRGGTDTQYF
v_gene: TRBV7-2; d_gene: .; j_gene: TRBJ2-1; abundance: .; CDR3nt: TGTGCCAGCAGCCCCCTTCTAGGTAGGGAGTTCTTC; CDR3aa: CASSPLLGREFF
v_gene: TRBV27; d_gene: .; j_gene: TRBJ2-7; abundance: .; CDR3nt: TGTGCCAGCAGTTTCATTTCTTCTCCGGGAGCTATTTACGAGCAGTACTTC; CDR3aa: CASSFISSPGAIYEQYF
v_gene: TRBV18; d_gene: .; j_gene: TRBJ2-1; abundance: few; CDR3nt: TGTGCCAGCTCACCTATCGGAGCCTCCTACAATGAGCAGTTCTTC; CDR3aa: CASSPIGASYNEQFF
v_gene: TRBV3-1; d_gene: TRBD2; j_gene: TRBJ2-2; abundance: .; CDR3nt: TGTGCCAGCAGCCACCCCCCGTTAGCGGGGAAGGGGAGGGAGCTGTTTTTT; CDR3aa: CASSHPPLAGKGRELFF
v_gene: TRBV12-3/TRBV12-4; d_gene: TRBD2; j_gene: TRBJ2-1; abundance: .; CDR3nt: TGTGCCAGCAGTTTATCCGCGGGGGGGCAGTATGAGCAGTTCTTC; CDR3aa: CASSLSAGGQYEQFF
v_gene: TRBV7-8; d_gene: .; j_gene: TRBJ1-6; abundance: .; CDR3nt: TGTGCCAGCAGCTTATTTCAGGGCCCCTCGAGACCCCTCCACTTT; CDR3aa: CASSLFQGPSRPLHF
v_gene: TRBV12-3/TRBV12-4; d_gene: .; j_gene: TRBJ2-7; abundance: few; CDR3nt: TGTGCCAGCAGTATCGGGATTGGGGGTTTCGGCTACGAGCAGTACTTC; CDR3aa: CASSIGIGGFGYEQYF
v_gene: TRBV11-2; d_gene: .; j_gene: TRBJ2-1; abundance: .; CDR3nt: TGTGCCAGCAGCACCCAGACCAGGCAGCAGTTCTTC; CDR3aa: CASSTQTRQQFF
v_gene: TRBV11-3; d_gene: .; j_gene: TRBJ2-1; abundance: .; CDR3nt: TGTGCCAGCAGCTTAGCGACCAACAATGAGCAGTTCTTC; CDR3aa: CASSLATNNEQFF
v_gene: TRBV6-5; d_gene: .; j_gene: TRBJ2-5; abundance: few; CDR3nt: TGTGCCAGCAGTTACCACGACCAAGAGACCCAGTACTTC; CDR3aa: CASSYHDQETQYF
v_gene: TRBV20-1; d_gene: TRBD2; j_gene: TRBJ2-7; abundance: .; CDR3nt: TGCAGTGCAAAAATTCTAGCGGTATCCTACGAGCAGTACTTC; CDR3aa: CSAKILAVSYEQYF
v_gene: TRBV5-1; d_gene: .; j_gene: TRBJ2-6; abundance: few; CDR3nt: TGCGCCAGCAGCTTGGACGGGGCCAACGTCCTGACTTTC; CDR3aa: CASSLDGANVLTF
v_gene: TRBV7-2; d_gene: TRBD2; j_gene: TRBJ2-7; abundance: .; CDR3nt: TGTGCCAGCAGCTTGGGACTAGCGGGAGAGCCCTCCTACGAGCAGTACTTC; CDR3aa: CASSLGLAGEPSYEQYF
v_gene: TRBV11-2; d_gene: .; j_gene: TRBJ2-1; abundance: few; CDR3nt: TGTGCCAGCAGCTCATCGGCTAACGTTTACAATGAGCAGTTCTTC; CDR3aa: CASSSSANVYNEQFF
v_gene: TRBV9; d_gene: .; j_gene: TRBJ2-3; abundance: few; CDR3nt: TGTGCCAGCAGCGTAGATCGGATGAATACGCAGTATTTT; CDR3aa: CASSVDRMNTQYF
v_gene: TRBV11-3; d_gene: TRBD2; j_gene: TRBJ2-3; abundance: .; CDR3nt: TGTGCCAGCAGCTCCGCGGGAGACGGCACAGATACGCAGTATTTT; CDR3aa: CASSSAGDGTDTQYF
v_gene: TRBV12-3/TRBV12-4; d_gene: .; j_gene: TRBJ2-7; abundance: .; CDR3nt: TGTGCCAGCAGTTTAGACCTCTATACGCAGTACTTC; CDR3aa: CASSLDLYTQYF
v_gene: TRBV29-1; d_gene: .; j_gene: TRBJ2-7; abundance: .; CDR3nt: TGCAGCGTTGAACGCCCGGGGCACGACGAGCAGTACTTC; CDR3aa: CSVERPGHDEQYF
v_gene: TRBV7-2; d_gene: TRBD2; j_gene: TRBJ2-3; abundance: few; CDR3nt: TGTGCCAGCAGCTCCTTGGGACTAGCGGCCAGCACAGATACGCAGTATTTT; CDR3aa: CASSSLGLAASTDTQYF
v_gene: TRBV6-5; d_gene: .; j_gene: TRBJ1-5; abundance: few; CDR3nt: TGTGCCAGCAGTTACGGGGGTCGCAATCAGCCCCAGCATTTT; CDR3aa: CASSYGGRNQPQHF
v_gene: TRBV25-1; d_gene: .; j_gene: TRBJ2-3; abundance: .; CDR3nt: TGTGCCAGCAGTGAACAGGGTGTCACAGATACGCAGTATTTT; CDR3aa: CASSEQGVTDTQYF
v_gene: TRBV12-3/TRBV12-4; d_gene: TRBD2; j_gene: TRBJ2-3; abundance: few; CDR3nt: TGTGCCAGCAGTCGGGGGGTAGATACGCAGTATTTT; CDR3aa: CASSRGVDTQYF
v_gene: TRBV6-5; d_gene: .; j_gene: TRBJ1-2; abundance: .; CDR3nt: TGTGCCAGCAAAGACTTCTATGGCTACACCTTC; CDR3aa: CASKDFYGYTF
v_gene: TRBV7-9; d_gene: .; j_gene: TRBJ1-1; abundance: many; CDR3nt: TGTGCCAGCACCCTCGGACGGACGAACACTGAAGCTTTCTTT; CDR3aa: CASTLGRTNTEAFF
v_gene: TRBV20-1; d_gene: TRBD2; j_gene: TRBJ2-1; abundance: few; CDR3nt: TGCAGTGCGATTACTAGCGGGGGGTTCAATGAGCAGTTCTTC; CDR3aa: CSAITSGGFNEQFF
v_gene: TRBV11-2; d_gene: .; j_gene: TRBJ2-3; abundance: .; CDR3nt: TGTGCCAGCAGCTCACCATTCACAGATACGCAGTATTTT; CDR3aa: CASSSPFTDTQYF
v_gene: TRBV2; d_gene: .; j_gene: TRBJ2-1; abundance: .; CDR3nt: TGTGCCAGCAAATATGAGACTTTTAGCGATGAGCAGTTCTTC; CDR3aa: CASKYETFSDEQFF
v_gene: TRBV6-5; d_gene: TRBD2; j_gene: TRBJ2-1; abundance: few; CDR3nt: TGTGCCAGCAGTTACGGGGCTAGCGGGAGAGTTCAGTTCTTC; CDR3aa: CASSYGASGRVQFF
v_gene: TRBV7-9; d_gene: .; j_gene: TRBJ2-7; abundance: many; CDR3nt: TGTGCCAGCAGTTTTGCCGGCACCTACGAGCAGTACTTC; CDR3aa: CASSFAGTYEQYF
v_gene: TRBV20-1; d_gene: TRBD1; j_gene: TRBJ2-7; abundance: .; CDR3nt: TGCAGTGCTATTGGGTCAGGGGGTGTTGAAGAGCAGTACTTC; CDR3aa: CSAIGSGGVEEQYF
v_gene: TRBV12-3/TRBV12-4; d_gene: .; j_gene: TRBJ2-3; abundance: .; CDR3nt: TGTGCCTGTCAGGGGATAACAGATACGCAGTATTTT; CDR3aa: CACQGITDTQYF
v_gene: TRBV5-1; d_gene: .; j_gene: TRBJ2-7; abundance: .; CDR3nt: TGCGCCAGCAGCTTTGTGTTAGATTCCTACGAGCAGTACTTC; CDR3aa: CASSFVLDSYEQYF
v_gene: TRBV5-1; d_gene: .; j_gene: TRBJ1-6; abundance: many; CDR3nt: TGCGCCAGCAGCCCGGAGACCTATAATTCACCCCTCCACTTT; CDR3aa: CASSPETYNSPLHF
v_gene: TRBV29-1; d_gene: .; j_gene: TRBJ1-1; abundance: .; CDR3nt: TGCAGCGCCTCAATGACAGGAAACACTGAAGCTTTCTTT; CDR3aa: CSASMTGNTEAFF
v_gene: TRBV2; d_gene: TRBD2; j_gene: TRBJ2-7; abundance: .; CDR3nt: TGTGCCAGCAGTGAAGTCCTTTTTAGCGGGATGGGCGAGCAGTACTTC; CDR3aa: CASSEVLFSGMGEQYF
v_gene: TRBV12-3/TRBV12-4; d_gene: .; j_gene: TRBJ2-1; abundance: few; CDR3nt: TGTGCCACCGGGGTCCCCCTGGATGAGCAGTTCTTC; CDR3aa: CATGVPLDEQFF
v_gene: TRBV20-1; d_gene: TRBD2; j_gene: TRBJ2-2; abundance: .; CDR3nt: TGCAGTGCTACTGGCGGGAGGGCCACCGGGGAGCTGTTTTTT; CDR3aa: CSATGGRATGELFF
v_gene: TRBV29-1; d_gene: .; j_gene: TRBJ2-1; abundance: many; CDR3nt: TGCAGCGTTGAGCGAGGAAATGAGCAGTTCTTC; CDR3aa: CSVERGNEQFF
v_gene: TRBV5-1; d_gene: .; j_gene: TRBJ2-6; abundance: few; CDR3nt: TGCGCCAGCAAGCCTGCGCCTTCTGGGGCCAACGTCCTGACTTTC; CDR3aa: CASKPAPSGANVLTF
v_gene: TRBV10-3; d_gene: .; j_gene: TRBJ1-3; abundance: few; CDR3nt: TGTGCCATCAGTGAGATACGGGGAAACACCATATATTTT; CDR3aa: CAISEIRGNTIYF
v_gene: TRBV20-1; d_gene: .; j_gene: TRBJ1-2; abundance: few; CDR3nt: TGCAGTGCAATGGACGGCGGGCTGGGCTACACCTTC; CDR3aa: CSAMDGGLGYTF
v_gene: TRBV5-1; d_gene: .; j_gene: TRBJ1-1; abundance: few; CDR3nt: TGCGCCAGCAGCTTGGGGGACGGGGACACTGAAGCTTTCTTT; CDR3aa: CASSLGDGDTEAFF
v_gene: TRBV9; d_gene: TRBD2; j_gene: TRBJ2-1; abundance: .; CDR3nt: TGTGCCAGCAGCGTACCTAGCGGTCGCAATGAGCAGTTCTTC; CDR3aa: CASSVPSGRNEQFF
v_gene: TRBV7-2; d_gene: .; j_gene: TRBJ2-7; abundance: .; CDR3nt: TGTGCCAGCAGCTTAGGGAGTAGCGGCGCCTACGAGCAGTACTTC; CDR3aa: CASSLGSSGAYEQYF
v_gene: TRBV4-3; d_gene: .; j_gene: TRBJ1-6; abundance: few; CDR3nt: TGCGCCAGCAGCCAAGATGGAAGGGGGGCTCGCGGTTCACCCCTCCACTTT; CDR3aa: CASSQDGRGARGSPLHF
v_gene: TRBV18; d_gene: .; j_gene: TRBJ2-7; abundance: few; CDR3nt: TGTGCCAGCTCACCAACCAGGGATTTGGCCTACGAGCAGTACTTC; CDR3aa: CASSPTRDLAYEQYF
v_gene: TRBV4-2; d_gene: TRBD2; j_gene: TRBJ2-1; abundance: few; CDR3nt: TGTGCCAGCAGCTCCCAGCGGGAAGACAATGAGCAGTTCTTC; CDR3aa: CASSSQREDNEQFF
v_gene: TRBV5-1; d_gene: .; j_gene: TRBJ1-1; abundance: many; CDR3nt: TGCGCCAGCAGCTTGGTAGGGGCCACTGAAGCTTTCTTT; CDR3aa: CASSLVGATEAFF
v_gene: TRBV29-1; d_gene: .; j_gene: TRBJ2-7; abundance: few; CDR3nt: TGCAGCGTCACTGGCGGAAGCTCCTACGAGCAGTACTTC; CDR3aa: CSVTGGSSYEQYF
v_gene: TRBV4-2; d_gene: .; j_gene: TRBJ1-6; abundance: .; CDR3nt: TGTGCCAGCAGCCAAGATCAACTAGGAAGGGGATCACCCCTCCACTTT; CDR3aa: CASSQDQLGRGSPLHF
v_gene: TRBV6-1; d_gene: TRBD2; j_gene: TRBJ2-1; abundance: few; CDR3nt: TGTGCCAGCAGATCCCTAACCGGGACTAGCATTGGGCTGTTCTTC; CDR3aa: CASRSLTGTSIGLFF
v_gene: TRBV30; d_gene: TRBD1; j_gene: TRBJ2-7; abundance: .; CDR3nt: TGTGCCTGGAGTGTATTTACAGGGGGCTACGAGCAGTACTTC; CDR3aa: CAWSVFTGGYEQYF
v_gene: TRBV5-1; d_gene: TRBD2; j_gene: TRBJ2-5; abundance: many; CDR3nt: TGCGCCAGCAGCGAGGGACTAGCGGGACAAGAGACCCAGTACTTC; CDR3aa: CASSEGLAGQETQYF
v_gene: TRBV9; d_gene: .; j_gene: TRBJ2-5; abundance: few; CDR3nt: TGTGCCAGCAGCGTAGTGTCGGGGAATCGGGAGACCCAGTACTTC; CDR3aa: CASSVVSGNRETQYF
v_gene: TRBV4-3; d_gene: .; j_gene: TRBJ1-3; abundance: .; CDR3nt: TGCGCCAGCAGCCAAGACCCGACGGCGGGAAACACCATATATTTT; CDR3aa: CASSQDPTAGNTIYF
v_gene: TRBV5-1; d_gene: TRBD1; j_gene: TRBJ2-5; abundance: .; CDR3nt: TGCGCCAGCAGCGCGTACTATGGACAGGGGAGGAGGGAGACCCAGTACTTC; CDR3aa: CASSAYYGQGRRETQYF